This T cell receptor (beta chain) was profiled in a study of blood T cell repertoires in COVID-19. V was clipped by 1 base and J by 4 bases, with 14 bases between them. The germline gives CDR1 SGHRS, CDR2 YFSETQ. The CDR3 extends over 15 amino acids. The authors' processing: Researchers report that nucleated cell counts were estimated from reference gene primer amplification. The data were produced by immunoSEQ multiplex PCR, yet TCRdb's version contains in-frame clones alone and is incomplete. V, J and clone size were drawn from that table, and D and trimming were deduced from the DNA. The sample lists about 200,000 clones, approximately 81% occurring once.

The chain employs TRBV5-1 and TRBJ1-2; D not resolved. This receptor was taken from an elderly woman with acute or convalescent COVID-19. Sequencing was performed on peripheral blood. For the CDR3, the DNA is TGCGCCAGCAGCTTGTGGAAGGGTGGGAGCTATGGCTACACCTTC. Translation: CASSLWKGGSYGYTF.